This T cell receptor (beta chain) was recorded in a study of blood T cell repertoires in COVID-19. Whole-study context: Whether acute or convalescent, the COVID-19 samples came from the United States, Italy and Spain. PBMCs, B-cell-depleted T cells, or T cells provided the cDNA or gDNA that made up the material.

Germline V lookup: CDR1 MNHEY, CDR2 SVGEGT. CDR3 length equals 13 residues. The V gene end was trimmed by 6 bases and the J gene end by 6 bases; junction bases not matched to a gene: 6. How the authors handled the data: Amplifying reference gene primers gave estimates of nucleated cell counts. Only in-frame clones appear in the TCRdb table, and some are missing; sequencing was by immunoSEQ multiplex PCR. D and trimming were read from the DNA, whereas the V and J calls and clone size are those reported in that table. The sample holds about 300,000 clones, 88% seen once. The clonotype comes from a woman aged 25 to 39 who had recovered from COVID-19. J is TRBJ1-2 and V is TRBV6-2 or TRBV6-3; 8 bases map to TRBD1. The sequencing sample was made of peripheral blood. Here the CDR3 reads CASSRQGRDGYTF. In DNA, the CDR3 is TGTGCCAGCAGCCGACAGGGGAGGGATGGCTACACCTTC.